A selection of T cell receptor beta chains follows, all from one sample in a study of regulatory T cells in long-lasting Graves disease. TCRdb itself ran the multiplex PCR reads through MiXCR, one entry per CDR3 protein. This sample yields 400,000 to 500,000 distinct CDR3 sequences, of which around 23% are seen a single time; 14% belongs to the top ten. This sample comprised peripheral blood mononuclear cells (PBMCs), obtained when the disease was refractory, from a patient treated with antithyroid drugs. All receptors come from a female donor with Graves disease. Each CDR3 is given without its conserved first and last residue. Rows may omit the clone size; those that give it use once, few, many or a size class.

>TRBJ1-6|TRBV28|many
ASSLWALAYNSPLH
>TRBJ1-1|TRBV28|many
ASSWADRETTEAF
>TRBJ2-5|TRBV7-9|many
ASSLGGRASIETQY
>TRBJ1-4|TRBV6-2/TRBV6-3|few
ASSYTEGQSGEKLF
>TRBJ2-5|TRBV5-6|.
ASRLASGQTQY
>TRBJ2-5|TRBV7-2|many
ASSQQLAGDGTQY
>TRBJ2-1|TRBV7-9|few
ASSETSGFYEQF
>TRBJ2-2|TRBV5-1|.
ASSAGKNTGELF
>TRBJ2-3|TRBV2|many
ASSEAHRVIDTQY
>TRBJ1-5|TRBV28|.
ASNFFRAGNQPQH